This TCR beta chain was captured by sequencing in a study of Ad26.COV2.S vaccination and SARS-CoV-2 variants. Across the study: The vaccine Ad26.COV2.S was put into the muscle once, or twice with 56 days between.

Treatment in this sample: some 19 received Ad26.COV2.S at low or high dose, single or two shots; roughly five received placebo; per-sample allocation not given. On day 63 after the first injection, vaccine and placebo recipients gave samples. The method was immunoSEQ multiplex PCR; TCRdb's version includes in-frame clones alone and lacks a portion of them. Altogether roughly 510,000 clones are present, 87% being singletons, with the ten largest covering 9.5% to 15%. Trimming cost V 6 bases and J 4 bases, with 7 bases left between them. Germline-derived CDR1 and CDR2 are MNHEY and SVGAGI. This CDR3 comprises 11 residues.

Sequencing was performed on peripheral blood, taken in a trial of Ad26.COV2.S vaccine versus placebo. V and J are TRBV6-5 and TRBJ2-7; D gene unclear. This TCR was recovered from a person aged 18-65 years who received the Ad26.COV2.S COVID-19 vaccine or a placebo. CDR3 coding DNA: TGTGCCAGCAGCTGGGGATACGAGCAGTACTTC. Translation: CASSWGYEQYF.